The 5 T cell receptor beta chains below all came from one sample that was sequenced in a study of beta chain features in type 1 diabetes. Of the isolated RNA, all was reverse transcribed, and so the sequenced material was expressed TCRB transcripts. Clones were read by immunoSEQ multiplex PCR, and TCRdb kept only the in-frame ones, dropping some. The top ten hold about 0.037% of the sample, which has about 230,000 clones, over 8.5% seen once. Material: naive CD4+ T cells from blood. Every receptor here comes from a woman between 18 and 29 years old in good health.

This clone turned up a few times. This chain joins TRBV5-4 and TRBJ2-7; 8 bases align to TRBD2. Germline CDR1 reads SGHNT; CDR2 reads YYREEE (reference sequence). The CDR3 extends over 16 amino acids. J was trimmed by 0 bases and V by 5 bases; bases with no gene match: 10. The chain's CDR3 is CASSSVSGTSSYEQYF. The CDR3 coding sequence is TGTGCCAGCAGTTCCGTTAGCGGGACAAGCTCCTACGAGCAGTACTTC.

The V gene is TRBV28, the J gene TRBJ2-5, with TRBD2 as a possible D gene (6 bases). Germline CDR1 is MDHEN and CDR2 is SYDVKM. The V end lost 6 bases, the J end lost 5 bases, and 16 bases lay between the germline ends. This CDR3 comprises 14 residues. Here the CDR3 reads CASRIAVGRETQYF. The CDR3 DNA sequence: TGTGCCAGCAGGATAGCGGTGGGGAGGGAGACCCAGTACTTC.

Many counts were recorded for this clone. V gene TRBV30 combines with J gene TRBJ2-1; no reliable D call. From germline, CDR1 is GTSNPN and CDR2 SVGIG (reference sequence). CDR3 length: 12 amino acids. V gave up 0 bases and J gave up 9 bases, with 9 bases separating them. The CDR3 DNA follows: TGTGCCTGGAGTGTGAGAGCTGGTGAGCAGTTCTTC. Its protein product is CAWSVRAGEQFF. Drawing the rest from reference TRBV30 and TRBJ2-1, the complete variable domain is SQTIHQWPATLVQPVGSPLSLECTVEGTSNPNLYWYRQAAGRGLQLLFYSVGIGQISSEVPQNLSASRPQDRQFILSSKKLLLSDSGFYLCAWSVRAGEQFFGPGTRLTVL.

This clone was observed a few times. The chain carries TRBV4-1 and TRBJ2-7; 9 nucleotides align to TRBD2. CDR3 length: 15 amino acids. From germline, CDR1 is MGHRA and CDR2 YSYEKL. V was clipped by 2 bases and J by 5 bases; unmatched bases: 7. The CDR3 reads CASSQLGLAFNEQYF. In DNA, the CDR3 is TGCGCCAGCAGCCAACTGGGACTAGCTTTCAACGAGCAGTACTTC.

This chain uses TRBV15 with TRBJ1-1, with unresolved D. CDR3 length: 14 residues. Germline assignment: CDR1 LNHNV and CDR2 YYDKDF (reference sequence). V gave up 4 bases and J gave up 0 bases, with 9 bases separating them. DNA for the CDR3: TGTGCCACCAGCACAGGTGGTCTGAACACTGAAGCTTTCTTT. Amino acids: CATSTGGLNTEAFF.